The source of this T cell receptor (beta chain) is a study of CD8+CD57+ T cells in acquired aplastic anemia. Patients chosen for sequencing had shown CD8+CD57+ cell expansion by flow cytometry. As a group, the patients uniformly had severe acquired aplastic anemia. There are 15 residues in the CDR3. Germline-derived CDR1 and CDR2 are LGHDT and YNNKEL (reference sequence). The J segment lost 4 bases and the V segment lost 8 bases, leaving 11 bases of the junction unmatched. Study-wide points: The study found no significant CD8+ Simpson's diversity difference between patients and controls. Patients shared around 31 CD8+ CDR3 sequences with controls.

As for this clonotype: The target antigen is unknown.

The template for TCR beta VDJ and CDR3 sequence profiling was genomic DNA. One entry per CDR3 protein results from TCRdb running MiXCR on the reads. The table lists roughly 180,000 distinct CDR3 sequences, about half of them singletons. The sequenced sample was sorted CD4+, CD8+, or CD8+CD57+ T cells (not recorded which) from PBMCs. The gene calls are TRBV3-1 and TRBJ1-1; 9 bases map to TRBD1. The receptor was derived from a human donor with aplastic anemia. The CDR3 spells CASRRQGVRSTEAFF. The CDR3 DNA reads TGTGCCAGCCGCAGACAGGGGGTGAGAAGCACTGAAGCTTTCTTT.